These 28 T cell receptor beta chains were all obtained from the same sample, sequenced in a study of blood T cells in healthy people across ages. Alongside a J-beta primer mix, a sample-barcoded 5' primer served in a second PCR lasting about 6 to 12 cycles. TCRdb itself ran the 5' RACE reads through MiXCR, one entry per CDR3 protein. In the table there are 650,000 to 1,000,000 distinct CDR3 sequences, roughly 35% of which are singletons. The source material was blood. The receptors come from a man between 18 and 29 years old in good health.

The rearrangement uses TRBV25-1 and TRBJ2-3; weak D call: TRBD2 (5 bases). This CDR3 is 16 amino acids long. Germline V gene sequence: CDR1 MGHDK, CDR2 SYGVNS. V was trimmed by 4 bases and J by 4 bases, leaving 18 bases between them. The CDR3 loop is CASSAPERRVADTQYF. Written as DNA, the CDR3 is TGTGCCAGCAGTGCCCCGGAGCGGAGAGTCGCAGATACGCAGTATTTT.

CDR3: CASSQGLGSGGYTF. The CDR3 bases are TGCGCCAGCAGCCAAGGCTTAGGGTCGGGTGGCTACACCTTC. The chain uses TRBV4-3 and TRBJ1-2; D gene ambiguous. The CDR3 runs to 14 residues. Germline lookup yields CDR1 LGHNA and CDR2 YSLEER. V lost 1 base and J lost 7, with 13 bases in between.

About this clonotype itself: A much larger clone lies one base from this, so it may be a read error. The chain employs TRBV20-1 and TRBJ2-1; perhaps TRBD1 as D (5 bases). V was cut by 2 bases and J by 9 bases, with 14 bases left in between. This CDR3 contains 13 residues. Germline assignment: CDR1 DFQATT and CDR2 SNEGSKA (reference sequence). The CDR3 spells CSARRQGSSEQFF. Written as DNA, the CDR3 is TGCAGTGCTAGACGGCAGGGTAGTAGTGAGCAGTTCTTC.

The chain uses TRBV12-3 or TRBV12-4 and TRBJ2-7; D assignment may be TRBD1 or TRBD2 (5 bases each). The CDR3 length is 13 residues. Trimming left V 6 bases short and J 7 bases short, with 16 bases between. CDR3 bases: TGTGCCAGCAGATCGGGACGCTCGGATGAGCAGTACTTC. Its translation: CASRSGRSDEQYF.

A word on this clonotype: A much bigger clone sits one base away, suggesting this may be a read error. V gene TRBV12-3 or TRBV12-4 combines with J gene TRBJ2-5; a weak D match, TRBD2 (5 bases). V lost 4 bases and J lost 12, with 15 bases in between. The CDR3 extends over 12 amino acids. CDR3 protein: CASSSGPSGKYF. The DNA for the CDR3 is TGTGCCAGCAGTTCCGGGCCCTCCGGGAAGTACTTC.

The rearrangement links TRBV20-1 to TRBJ1-2, with D unclear. This CDR3 contains 14 residues. The germline V and J ends were trimmed by 3 bases and 8 bases, with 19 bases remaining between them. CDR1 and CDR2 from the germline V gene are DFQATT and SNEGSKA (reference sequence). CDR3 coding DNA: TGCAGTGCTAGGGCGATGGGCCTCTCCGGGGGCTACACCTTC. Its translation: CSARAMGLSGGYTF.

This clonotype was counted many times. This chain connects TRBV20-1 to TRBJ2-1, with D uncertain. The CDR3 length is 13 residues. The V and J ends lost 0 bases and 8 bases respectively, with 11 bases between them. CDR1 and CDR2 (germline): DFQATT, SNEGSKA (reference sequence). CDR3 sequence (DNA): TGCAGTGCTAGAGATGTGCCTTCGGATGAGCAGTTCTTC. Amino acid sequence: CSARDVPSDEQFF.

On this clonotype: A read error may account for a junction end that differs from germline. The genes are TRBV11-3 and TRBJ1-6; D is undetermined. CDR3 size: 18 residues. CDR1 is SGHNT, CDR2 YENEEA, per germline. This CDR3 reads CANSLYRTESSYNSPLHF. DNA of the CDR3: TGTGCCAACAGCTTATATCGGACGGAGAGCTCCTATAATTCACCCCTCCACTTT.

The sample holds many counts of this clonotype. The chain couples TRBV15 to TRBJ2-5, with D possibly matching TRBD2 (6 bases). The CDR3 consists of 18 residues. Trimming removed 0 bases from V and 0 bases from J, with 17 bases in between. CDR1 and CDR2 from the germline V gene are LNHNV and YYDKDF (reference sequence). As DNA, the CDR3 is TGTGCCACCAGCAGAGATAATCGGGACTGGGGGTACCAAGAGACCCAGTACTTC. Its protein is CATSRDNRDWGYQETQYF.

This rearrangement joins TRBV20-1 to TRBJ2-5; 9 positions agree with TRBD2. The CDR3 is 16 amino acids. Losses at the gene ends were 3 bases for V and 4 bases for J; bases not matched to a gene: 12. Germline V gives CDR1 DFQATT, CDR2 SNEGSKA (reference sequence). DNA for the CDR3: TGCAGTGCTAGTCCTGGGACAGCGGGGGGCGGAGAGACCCAGTACTTC. Protein product: CSASPGTAGGGETQYF.

This clonotype showed up just a few times. The chain is built from TRBV7-2 and TRBJ1-4; D not resolved. The CDR3 sequence is 14 residues long. V was cut by 5 bases and J by 7 bases, with 14 bases left in between. CDR1 SGHTA and CDR2 FQGNSA come from the germline V gene. The CDR3 DNA is TGTGCCAGCAGCACGCGCTCTACGGTTGAAAAACTGTTTTTT. The encoded protein is CASSTRSTVEKLFF.

The chain recombines TRBV7-3 with TRBJ2-2; 11 positions agree with TRBD2. Germline V CDR1 and CDR2: SGHTA, FQGTGA. This CDR3 contains 15 residues. The ends lost 8 bases at V and 4 bases at J; junction bases unmatched: 6. DNA for the CDR3: TGTGCCAGCGGATCCGGACTAGCGGGCACCGGGGAGCTGTTTTTT. Translated: CASGSGLAGTGELFF.

This clonotype was seen a single time. V usage is TRBV20-1 and J usage is TRBJ1-5; perhaps TRBD1 as D (6 bases). Trimming pared 0 bases from V and 5 bases from J, leaving 11 bases between. Germline V gives CDR1 DFQATT, CDR2 SNEGSKA (reference sequence). The CDR3 length is 14 residues. Written as DNA, the CDR3 is TGCAGTGCTAGAGATCGGGACACCCATCAGCCCCAGCATTTT. It translates to CSARDRDTHQPQHF.

Ten or more counts support this clonotype. The chain combines TRBV5-6 with TRBJ1-2; TRBD1 agrees at 7 bases. The CDR3 is 15 amino acids. The V segment lost 6 bases and the J segment 2 bases; nucleotides outside the gene matches: 10. Germline V gene lookup returns CDR1 SGHDT and CDR2 YYEEEE. The CDR3 here is CASTVPSTGNYGYTF. CDR3 nucleotide sequence: TGTGCCAGCACCGTTCCCTCGACAGGGAACTATGGCTACACCTTC.

The count of this clonotype is one. This chain joins TRBV20-1 and TRBJ2-4; 14 nucleotides match TRBD2. The CDR3 covers 15 residues. Germline values: CDR1 DFQATT, CDR2 SNEGSKA (reference sequence). V dropped 5 bases and J dropped 13; count of bases not matched to a gene: 13. CDR3 sequence reads: CSAPPGTSGSGEQYF. The CDR3 DNA reads as TGCAGTGCTCCCCCCGGGACTAGCGGGAGCGGTGAGCAGTACTTC.

This clonotype showed up just a few times. The chain has TRBV5-1 and TRBJ1-2, with 7 bases lining up with TRBD1. With V trimmed by 0 bases and J by 6 bases, 5 bases remained unmatched. Germline CDR1 SGHRS, CDR2 YFSETQ. CDR3 length: 14 amino acids. The CDR3 loop reads CASSLGNRGNGYTF. The CDR3 DNA reads as TGCGCCAGCAGCTTGGGGAACAGGGGTAATGGCTACACCTTC.

This clonotype appeared a few times. The rearrangement links TRBV7-8 to TRBJ2-5; D gene uncertain. The CDR3 contains 16 residues. Germline CDR1 SGHVS, CDR2 FQNEAQ. Trimming left V 2 bases short and J 11 bases short, with 24 bases between. CDR3 protein: CASSLSSQPGIQEQYF. For the CDR3, the DNA is TGTGCCAGCAGCTTATCTAGTCAGCCTGGTATCCAAGAGCAGTACTTC.

This clonotype occurred a few times. The gene calls are TRBV25-1 and TRBJ1-4; 8 bases agree with TRBD1. V was pared by 5 bases and J by 7 bases, with 9 bases of the junction left unmatched. CDR1 MGHDK and CDR2 SYGVNS come from the germline V gene. The CDR3 is made up of 15 amino acids. This CDR3 is CASSLGQGLGEKLFF. In DNA, the CDR3 is TGTGCCAGCAGTCTAGGACAGGGTCTCGGTGAAAAACTGTTTTTT.

This sequence joins TRBV15 and TRBJ2-5, with TRBD1 matching 8 bases. The CDR3 extends over 12 amino acids. Per the germline V gene, CDR1 is LNHNV and CDR2 is YYDKDF (reference sequence). With V trimmed by 5 bases and J by 11 bases, 7 bases remained unmatched. Here the CDR3 DNA reads TGTGCCACCAGCCAGGGGGCCAATGAGCAGTACTTC. Its protein product is CATSQGANEQYF.

This clonotype was counted a few times. The chain has TRBV2 and TRBJ2-2, with D possibly matching TRBD1 (6 bases). V lost 6 bases and J 4 bases, leaving 12 bases between the germline ends. Germline assignment: CDR1 SNHLY and CDR2 FYNNEI. The CDR3 runs to 14 residues. The CDR3 region has the DNA TGTGCCAGCAGACTGGACAGAGCCACCGGGGAGCTGTTTTTT. It specifies CASRLDRATGELFF.

This clonotype was detected a few times. The chain uses TRBV12-3 or TRBV12-4 and TRBJ1-1; D perhaps matches TRBD1 (5 bases). CDR3 length: 15 amino acids. V lost 6 bases and J 3 bases, leaving 17 bases between the germline ends. CDR3 sequence: CASSRLEAGDTEAFF. The CDR3 DNA is TGTGCCAGCAGCCGCCTGGAGGCGGGGGACACTGAAGCTTTCTTT.

The chain has TRBV20-1 and TRBJ2-7; D not certain. Trimming pared 0 bases from V and 3 bases from J, leaving 9 bases between. The V gene's germline CDR1 is DFQATT and CDR2 SNEGSKA (reference sequence). The CDR3 sequence is 13 residues long. The CDR3 here is CSARDREYYEQYF. The DNA of the CDR3 is TGCAGTGCTAGAGACCGTGAATACTACGAGCAGTACTTC.

This clonotype was detected many times. The chain has TRBV5-6 and TRBJ2-4; the D gene could be TRBD1 or TRBD2 (5 bases each). V dropped 1 base and J dropped 1 base, with 12 bases sitting between them. The CDR3 covers 16 residues. From germline, CDR1 is SGHDT and CDR2 YYEEEE. The DNA for the CDR3 is TGTGCCAGCAGCTTGCACGGGGCGAGGGCCAAAAACATTCAGTACTTC. Translated: CASSLHGARAKNIQYF. Variable domain in full (rest from reference TRBV5-6 and TRBJ2-4): DAGVTQSPTHLIKTRGQQVTLRCSPKSGHDTVSWYQQALGQGPQFIFQYYEEEERQRGNFPDRFSGHQFPNYSSELNVNALLLGDSALYLCASSLHGARAKNIQYFGAGTRLSVL.

V and J are TRBV4-3 and TRBJ2-4; 8 bases are shared with TRBD1. The CDR3 loop spans 14 amino acids. Germline loops: CDR1 LGHNA, CDR2 YSLEER. Trimming removed 4 bases from V and 2 bases from J; junction bases left unmatched: 1. Here the CDR3 reads CASSRTGPKNIQYF. CDR3 in DNA: TGCGCCAGCAGCCGGACAGGGCCCAAAAACATTCAGTACTTC.

The sample holds a few counts of this clonotype. The chain links TRBV10-3 to TRBJ2-3, with a possible D match to TRBD2 (6 bases). The ends were cut back, 1 base at V and 2 bases at J, with 13 bases in the middle. The CDR3 is 16 residues long. Germline V gene data show CDR1 as ENHRY and CDR2 as SYGVKD. Here the CDR3 DNA reads TGTGCCATCAGTGAGTTCGATAGCGGACCCACAGATACGCAGTATTTT. This gives the protein CAISEFDSGPTDTQYF.

The chain carries TRBV6-5 and TRBJ1-2; D is possibly TRBD1 (5 bases). V lost 0 bases and J 0 bases, leaving 5 bases between the germline ends. Germline CDR1 MNHEY, CDR2 SVGAGI. CDR3 length equals 14 residues. In DNA, the CDR3 is TGTGCCAGCAGTTACTCGACAGCTAACTATGGCTACACCTTC. As protein: CASSYSTANYGYTF.

This clonotype was picked up a small number of times. The J gene is TRBJ1-2, the V gene TRBV20-1, with D unclear. Germline CDR1 DFQATT, CDR2 SNEGSKA (reference sequence). The V end lost 8 bases, the J end lost 0 bases, and 16 bases lay between the germline ends. This CDR3 comprises 14 residues. CDR3 DNA sequence: TGCAGTACAACTAGAGGGTCTTCTAACTATGGCTACACCTTC. Translation gives CSTTRGSSNYGYTF.

This clonotype was seen more than once but under ten times. The V gene is TRBV7-2, the J gene TRBJ2-5; D possibly corresponds to TRBD1 (5 bases). The V end was cut by 0 bases, the J end by 1 base, with 9 bases between. CDR3 length: 15 amino acids. Looked up from germline, CDR1 is SGHTA and CDR2 is FQGNSA. The CDR3 DNA follows: TGTGCCAGCAGCTTAGCGGGGCGAAGCCAAGAGACCCAGTACTTC. Translated: CASSLAGRSQETQYF.